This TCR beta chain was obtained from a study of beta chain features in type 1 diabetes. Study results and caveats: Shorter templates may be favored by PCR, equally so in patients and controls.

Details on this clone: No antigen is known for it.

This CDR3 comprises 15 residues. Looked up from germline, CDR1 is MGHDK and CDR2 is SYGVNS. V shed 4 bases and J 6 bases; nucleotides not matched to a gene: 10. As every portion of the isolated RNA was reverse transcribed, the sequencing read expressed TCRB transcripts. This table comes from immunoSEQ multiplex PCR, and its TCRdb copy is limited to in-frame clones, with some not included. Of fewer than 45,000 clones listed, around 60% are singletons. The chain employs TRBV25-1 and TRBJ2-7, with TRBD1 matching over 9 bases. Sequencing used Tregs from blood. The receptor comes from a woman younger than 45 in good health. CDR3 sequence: CASSGWDRESGEQYF. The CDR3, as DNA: TGTGCCAGCAGTGGTTGGGACAGGGAGTCCGGCGAGCAGTACTTC.